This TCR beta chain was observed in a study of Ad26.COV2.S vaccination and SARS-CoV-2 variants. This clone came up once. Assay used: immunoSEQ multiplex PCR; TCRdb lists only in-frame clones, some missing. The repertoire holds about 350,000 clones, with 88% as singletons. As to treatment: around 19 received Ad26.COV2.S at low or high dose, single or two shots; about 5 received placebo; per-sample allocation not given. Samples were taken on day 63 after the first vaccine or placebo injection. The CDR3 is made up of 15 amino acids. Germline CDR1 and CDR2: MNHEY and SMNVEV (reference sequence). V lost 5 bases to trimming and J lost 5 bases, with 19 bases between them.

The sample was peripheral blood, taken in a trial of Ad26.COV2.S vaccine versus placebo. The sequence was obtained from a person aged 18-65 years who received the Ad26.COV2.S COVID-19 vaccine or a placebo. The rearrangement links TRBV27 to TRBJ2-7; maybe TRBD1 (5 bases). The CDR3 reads CASSTNQGRGNEQYF. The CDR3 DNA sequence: TGTGCCAGCAGTACCAACCAGGGAAGGGGAAACGAGCAGTACTTC.